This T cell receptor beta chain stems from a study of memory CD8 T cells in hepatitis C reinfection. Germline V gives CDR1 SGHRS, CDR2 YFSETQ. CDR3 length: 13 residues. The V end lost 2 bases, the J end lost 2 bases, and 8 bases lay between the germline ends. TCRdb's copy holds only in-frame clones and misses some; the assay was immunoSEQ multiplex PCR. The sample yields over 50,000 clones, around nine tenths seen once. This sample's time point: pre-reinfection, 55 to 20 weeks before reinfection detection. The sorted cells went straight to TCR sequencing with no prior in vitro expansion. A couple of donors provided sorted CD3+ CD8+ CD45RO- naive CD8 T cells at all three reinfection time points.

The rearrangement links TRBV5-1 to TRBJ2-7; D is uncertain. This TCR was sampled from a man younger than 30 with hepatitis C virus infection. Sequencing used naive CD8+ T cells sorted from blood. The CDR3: CASSLSVTYEQYF. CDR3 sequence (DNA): TGCGCCAGCAGCTTATCGGTGACCTACGAGCAGTACTTC.